Following are 5 T cell receptor beta chains from one sample sequenced in a study of blood T cell repertoires in COVID-19. Profiled with immunoSEQ multiplex PCR; TCRdb holds only in-frame clones, not every one. The data show 150,000 to 200,000 clones, less than 85% seen once. Source material: peripheral blood. The receptors here all came from a human donor in a cohort sampled during active COVID-19.

The chain combines TRBV6-2 or TRBV6-3 with TRBJ2-3; 16 bases are shared with TRBD2. J was trimmed by 6 bases and V by 5 bases; bases with no gene match: 5. Germline V gives CDR1 MNHEY, CDR2 SVGEGT. CDR3 size: 16 residues. The CDR3 DNA reads as TGTGCCAGCAGTAGGGGACTAGCGGGGGGGCCGGATACGCAGTATTTT. Translated, it gives CASSRGLAGGPDTQYF.

V is TRBV2 and J is TRBJ1-5; 9 nucleotides line up with TRBD1. The CDR3 runs to 15 residues. With V trimmed by 6 bases and J by 3 bases, 6 bases remained unmatched. In germline, CDR1 is SNHLY, CDR2 FYNNEI. In DNA form, the CDR3 reads TGTGCCAGCAGAGGGACAGGGAGGAACAATCAGCCCCAGCATTTT. It codes for CASRGTGRNNQPQHF.

The J gene is TRBJ2-3, the V gene TRBV27; no clear D gene. Trimming shortened V by 5 bases and J by 2 bases, and 11 bases separated the two germline ends. The germline gives CDR1 MNHEY, CDR2 SMNVEV (reference sequence). The CDR3 has 14 residues. The CDR3 loop is CASSRGDLTDTQYF. Written as DNA, the CDR3 is TGTGCCAGCAGTCGCGGAGACCTCACAGATACGCAGTATTTT.

CDR3 DNA: TGCGCCAGCAGCGAAACAGGCACCGGGGAGCTGTTTTTT. Its protein is CASSETGTGELFF. This chain uses TRBV5-1 with TRBJ2-2, with D perhaps TRBD1 (5 bases). Germline V gives CDR1 SGHRS, CDR2 YFSETQ. Between the trimmed V and J ends, which lost 4 bases and 4 bases, there was a span of 8 bases. This CDR3 is built from 13 residues.

The rearrangement joins TRBV5-1 to TRBJ2-3; TRBD1 matches 10 bases. Looked up from germline, CDR1 is SGHRS and CDR2 is YFSETQ. V trimming: 0 bases; J trimming: 5 bases; junction bases outside the gene matches: 6. This CDR3 spans 16 amino acids. The CDR3 DNA is TGCGCCAGCAGCTTGGCGGGACAGGGGATGGGAGATACGCAGTATTTT. Its translation: CASSLAGQGMGDTQYF.